Sequencing of this TCR beta chain was carried out in a study of cytomegalovirus exposure and HLA in healthy donors. Findings and caveats of the study: It was reported that the classifier diagnosed cytomegalovirus status with high specificity and sensitivity in both the original and validation cohorts.

Notes on this clone: Its antigen remains unidentified.

Per germline, CDR1 SGHNT and CDR2 YENEEA. The CDR3 contains 15 residues. Trimming removed 3 bases at V and 1 base at J, with 9 bases between. Whereas donors were nominally healthy upon sampling, unrecorded immune exposures were probable. The PCR used 60 Vbeta and 13 Jbeta primers. Assay: immunoSEQ multiplex PCR; the TCRdb copy retains only in-frame clones and omits some. Of 70,000 to 90,000 clones listed, about 75% are singletons. The V and J genes are TRBV11-3 and TRBJ2-2; D perhaps matches TRBD2 (6 bases). The sequencing sample was made of PBMCs. This sequence originates from a man in his sixties in good health and CMV-seropositive. Here the CDR3 DNA reads TGTGCCAGCAGCTTTTATAGCGGGAACACCGGGGAGCTGTTTTTT. Its protein product is CASSFYSGNTGELFF.